The 17 T cell receptor beta chains given below trace back to one sample, sequenced in a study of sequential checkpoint blockade in melanoma. This table comes from immunoSEQ multiplex PCR, and its TCRdb copy is limited to in-frame clones, with some not included. The sample records around 15,000 clones, 85% to 95% being singletons. Treatment defined: randomized to nivolumab then ipilimumab (arm A) or the reverse (arm B). The source was CD8+ T cells sorted from blood (inferred from file names), collected from a patient given nivolumab and ipilimumab in sequence. The receptors shown here come from a human donor with melanoma.

CDR3 in amino acids: CASSFGTGDGYTF. The DNA of the CDR3 is TGTGCCAGCAGTTTCGGGACAGGGGATGGCTACACCTTC. This chain uses TRBV27 with TRBJ1-2, with 10 bases that match TRBD1. J gave up 6 bases and V 3 bases, and 1 base lay outside the gene matches. Germline values: CDR1 MNHEY, CDR2 SMNVEV (reference sequence). The CDR3 sequence is 13 residues long.

The J gene is TRBJ1-2, the V gene TRBV5-4, with 9 bases aligning to TRBD1. The CDR3 has 16 amino acids. The V gene's germline CDR1 is SGHNT and CDR2 YYREEE (reference sequence). Trimming removed 3 bases from V and 0 bases from J; junction bases left unmatched: 6. The CDR3 reads CASSSEGQGANYGYTF. As DNA, the CDR3 is TGTGCCAGCAGCTCCGAGGGACAGGGCGCTAACTATGGCTACACCTTC.

This chain uses TRBV6-1 with TRBJ2-7; 8 bases match TRBD1. Unmatched junction bases numbered 10, after V lost 6 bases and J lost 3 bases. This CDR3 contains 15 residues. CDR1 and CDR2 from the germline V gene are MNHNS and SASEGT. The CDR3 is CASSGTGLRGYEQYF. Here the CDR3 DNA reads TGTGCCAGCAGCGGGACAGGCCTTCGGGGCTACGAGCAGTACTTC.

The chain uses TRBV9 and TRBJ2-2; 9 nucleotides align to TRBD1. The CDR3 is 16 residues long. Germline lookup yields CDR1 SGDLS and CDR2 YYNGEE. J lost 3 bases, V lost 2 bases, and 5 bases had no gene match. The CDR3 DNA reads TGTGCCAGCAGCGTCACGACAGGGGGGGACACCGGGGAGCTGTTTTTT. Protein sequence: CASSVTTGGDTGELFF. Filled out from reference TRBV9 and TRBJ2-2, the complete variable domain reads DSGVTQTPKHLITATGQRVTLRCSPRSGDLSVYWYQQSLDQGLQFLIQYYNGEERAKGNILERFSAQQFPDLHSELNLSSLELGDSALYFCASSVTTGGDTGELFFGEGSRLTVL.

V usage is TRBV27 and J usage is TRBJ2-7; TRBD2 matches 7 bases. Germline V gene lookup returns CDR1 MNHEY and CDR2 SMNVEV (reference sequence). Losses at the gene ends were 0 bases for V and 2 bases for J; bases not matched to a gene: 4. This CDR3 contains 15 residues. The CDR3 sequence: CASSLSVGGAYEQYV. DNA of the CDR3: TGTGCCAGCAGTTTATCGGTTGGGGGGGCCTACGAGCAGTACGTC.

The V gene is TRBV30, the J gene TRBJ1-1; tentatively, D is TRBD1 (5 bases). Germline assignment: CDR1 GTSNPN and CDR2 SVGIG (reference sequence). V lost 7 bases, J lost 0 bases, and 12 bases lay in between. The CDR3 has 13 amino acids. CDR3 sequence (DNA): TGTGCCTCCGACAGTCACATGAACACTGAAGCTTTCTTT. Protein product: CASDSHMNTEAFF.

The chain employs TRBV11-3 and TRBJ2-7; tentative D call: TRBD1 (6 bases). Germline CDR1 is SGHNT and CDR2 is YENEEA. CDR3 length: 15 residues. V lost 5 bases and J lost 0, with 14 bases in between. In DNA, the CDR3 is TGTGCCAGCAGCATGACAGGTTCCTACTCCTACGAGCAGTACGTC. Encoded protein: CASSMTGSYSYEQYV.

The V gene is TRBV29-1, the J gene TRBJ1-3; possibly TRBD1 for D (6 bases). Per the germline V gene, CDR1 is SQVTM and CDR2 is ANQGSEA. V was trimmed by 8 bases and J by 4 bases, leaving 15 bases between them. The CDR3 has 13 residues. In DNA, the CDR3 is TGCAGCCCACGACAGGCTCTGGGAAACACCATATATTTT. Protein sequence: CSPRQALGNTIYF. Full variable domain (missing parts from reference TRBV29-1 and TRBJ1-3): SAVISQKPSRDICQRGTSLTIQCQVDSQVTMMFWYRQQPGQSLTLIATANQGSEATYESGFVIDKFPISRPNLTFSTLTVSNMSPEDSSIYLCSPRQALGNTIYFGEGSWLTVV.

The chain joins TRBV7-3 to TRBJ2-1; tentatively, D is TRBD2 (6 bases). Germline CDR1 SGHTA, CDR2 FQGTGA. Between the trimmed V and J ends, which lost 4 bases and 12 bases, there was a span of 19 bases. The CDR3 is 14 residues long. The CDR3 region has the DNA TGTGCCAGCAGCTCTGGGACCCGTATGGGGGGGCAGTTCTTC. It encodes CASSSGTRMGGQFF.

This clone was counted once. Here the CDR3 DNA reads TGTGCCAGCAGCTTAGGCACAGGGCATTTCCCCTACGAGCAGTACTTC. As protein: CASSLGTGHFPYEQYF. V and J are TRBV11-2 and TRBJ2-7, with TRBD1 as a possible D gene (6 bases). The germline V gene has CDR1 SGHAT and CDR2 FQNNGV. The ends were cut back, 1 base at V and 2 bases at J, with 15 bases in the middle. The CDR3 loop spans 16 amino acids.

This chain uses TRBV4-3 with TRBJ1-5; 7 nucleotides agree with TRBD1. The V gene end was trimmed by 1 base and the J gene end by 3 bases; junction bases not matched to a gene: 6. The germline V gene encodes CDR1 LGHNA and CDR2 YSLEER. CDR3 length: 16 residues. CDR3 coding DNA: TGCGCCAGCAGCCAAGGTCCAGGGGGGAACAATCAGCCCCAGCATTTT. Its protein product is CASSQGPGGNNQPQHF.

The genes are TRBV19 and TRBJ1-2; possible D gene TRBD1, 5 bases. V was cut by 5 bases and J by 0 bases, with 16 bases left in between. This CDR3 region has 16 residues. Germline V gene sequence: CDR1 LNHDA, CDR2 SQIVND (reference sequence). The CDR3 sequence is CASSLPTGTSNYGYTF. In DNA form, the CDR3 reads TGTGCCAGTAGTCTACCGACTGGGACTTCTAACTATGGCTACACCTTC.

CDR3 in amino acids: CASTPGQVNEKLFF. CDR3 nucleotide sequence: TGTGCCAGCACCCCGGGACAAGTTAATGAAAAACTGTTTTTT. The chain is built from TRBV6-6 and TRBJ1-4; D possibly corresponds to TRBD1 (6 bases). V shed 7 bases and J shed 4 bases, with 13 bases lying between them. This CDR3 is built from 14 residues. Germline CDR1 and CDR2: MNHNY and SVGAGI (reference sequence).

The chain carries TRBV7-2 and TRBJ2-7; D may be TRBD2 (5 bases). Germline V gene sequence: CDR1 SGHTA, CDR2 FQGNSA. The CDR3 length is 15 residues. V lost 5 bases, J lost 12 bases, and 26 bases lay in between. This CDR3 reads CASSLSSGPLTEWYF. The CDR3 DNA reads TGTGCCAGCAGCCTATCAAGCGGACCACTGACCGAGTGGTACTTC.

The V and J genes are TRBV19 and TRBJ2-1; tentatively, D is TRBD1 (5 bases). This CDR3 region has 14 residues. Between the trimmed V and J ends, which lost 5 bases and 12 bases, there was a span of 20 bases. Germline V gene data show CDR1 as LNHDA and CDR2 as SQIVND (reference sequence). DNA of the CDR3: TGTGCCAGTAGTCTCCAGGGTTCCCAAGGTGGGCAGTTCTTC. This encodes CASSLQGSQGGQFF.

The V gene is TRBV13, the J gene TRBJ1-1; D unresolved. In germline, CDR1 is PRHDT, CDR2 FYEKMQ (reference sequence). This CDR3 has 12 amino acids. V lost 5 bases and J lost 10, with 14 bases in between. The CDR3 DNA is TGTGCCAGCAGCCTTGGTCTACGCGGAGCTTTCTTT. It is translated as CASSLGLRGAFF.

This clone was counted a single time. The CDR3: CSVEEGRFYGYTF. CDR3 DNA: TGCAGCGTTGAAGAAGGCAGGTTCTATGGCTACACCTTC. The chain joins TRBV29-1 to TRBJ1-2; D gene uncertain. V was clipped by 0 bases and J by 4 bases, with 9 bases between them. The length of the CDR3 is 13 residues. CDR1 SQVTM and CDR2 ANQGSEA come from the germline V gene.